This TCR beta chain was obtained from a study of tissue T cells after allogeneic stem cell transplantation (dated by TCRdb to about 2022). In the study overall: TCR beta repertoires were profiled across many tissues obtained from research autopsies of patients with and without GVHD, as well as in mouse models of GVHD. On the human side, the study was prospective and observational, with no blinding or randomization.

The germline V gene (reference sequence) gives CDR1 as SNHLY and CDR2 as FYNGKV. Clipping removes 5 bases from V and 0 bases from J, with 5 as the unmatched junction base count. The CDR3 runs 15 residues from the cysteine to the phenylalanine. Of the CDR3's DNA, 42 bases were read; they are in frame from base 1. In the case of this clone: It lacks a known antigen. Because this receptor comes from a mouse, its gene names and germline sequences follow the mouse reference. The CDR3 end falls 1 residue outside the read, so it is completed with the germline J gene.

The library was built by means of the immunoSEQ multiplex PCR assay. Adaptive Biotechnologies performed the TCRbeta CDR3 sequencing at survey depth and reported CDR3 sequences, V/J genes, productive frequency and template counts. Amplification of TCR beta CDR3 regions was performed from genomic DNA rather than from RNA. The authors' pipeline ran thus. Jensen-Shannon divergence was used to quantify pairwise repertoire overlap between tissues, with a value of 1 meaning complete divergence and a value of 0 meaning identical repertoires. Tissues were clustered by single-linkage agglomerative hierarchical clustering of pairwise JSD values, and the clustering results were displayed as dendrograms. All patient samples were analyzed with GLIPH2 using simulation_depth 1000, kmer_min_depth 3 and cdr3_length_cutoff 8, and only groups containing more than two unique CDR3s were kept. In a standardized tissue-overlap score, Jaccard GLIPH-group overlap across patients was extrapolated to a standard repertoire size of 1000 clones. Associations of diversity with clinical or experimental variables used linear mixed-effect models with tissue fixed effects and individual random effects. As stored in TCRdb, this immuneACCESS dataset retains in-frame rearrangements with V and J assigned. A fraction of the clones does not appear; measured against another copy, unresolved V genes explain less than half of the discrepancy, and the remainder lacks a known reason. The V and J calls and clone size are taken from that table; D and trimming were inferred from the DNA. This sample comprises 1,000 or so clones, about 60% of them detected only once. 16% of the sample is held by the ten biggest clonotypes.

In the paper's terms, the time point label means: mouse harvest day 7 after allogeneic transplant. Mouse grafts combined 10^7 T-cell-depleted bone marrow cells with 10^6 splenic CD5+ T cells, given via tail vein injection. Mouse GVHD was modeled in a major MHC-mismatch B6 (H2b) into BALB/c (H2d) model, with tissues profiled at day 7 or 14. On day 7 or 14 post-transplant, mouse tissues and retro-orbital blood were harvested with separate sterile tools for each animal, and livers were flushed before harvest. Before genomic DNA was isolated with the DNeasy Blood & Tissue Kit, mouse tissues were minced with razor blades in buffered saline. The paper's findings and limits, for the study overall: The patient cohort was small and clinically heterogeneous, and sampling depth was acknowledged as a limitation. Only a few T cell clones appeared in more than one patient, yet motif-based clustering showed tissue-specific repertoire signatures that were shared between patients. Within patients, how anatomically similar tissues were was a major factor shaping TCR repertoire composition, regardless of disease or transplant status. Which tissue TCRs were alloreactive or antigen-specific was not determined in the study, and some clones might have been persisting host cells. In both patients and mice, only a limited portion of the TCR repertoire detected in tissues was captured by blood and spleen T cells.

The chain joins TRBV3 to TRBJ2-3; TRBD1 fits 7 bases in the junction. The clonotype was recovered from a female BALB/c mouse given C57BL/6 T cells with graft-versus-host disease after an allogeneic hematopoietic cell transplant. Sequencing was carried out using liver tissue. For the CDR3, the sequence is CASSRGQNSAETLYF. The part of the CDR3 DNA that was read is TGTGCCAGCAGCCGGGGACAGAATAGTGCAGAAACGCTGTAT.